This T cell receptor (beta chain) was sequenced during a study of OX40 agonist ivuxolimab in advanced cancers. Study context: Patients in the trial were receiving intravenous ivuxolimab every 2 weeks, at doses of 0.01 to 10 mg/kg. Broader study findings: At 0.1-3.0 mg/kg, partial responders had clonal expansion among the lowest observed. Clonal expansion was seen in CD4+ and CD8+ blood T cells by week 6 at 0.1 to 3.0 mg/kg.

As to this clone: What it binds is not known.

Clones were sequenced by immunoSEQ multiplex PCR, and TCRdb holds only the in-frame ones, with some missing. Here the sample spans 55,000 to 65,000 clones, 70% to 90% being singletons. The CDR3 is 15 amino acids. Trimming cost V 4 bases and J 3 bases; bases outside gene matches: 4. Germline V lookup: CDR1 MNHEY, CDR2 SVGAGI. Sequenced here: CD4+ or CD8+ T cells sorted from blood, sampled in a trial of the OX40 agonist ivuxolimab. The TCR originated in an adult with an advanced solid tumor such as melanoma, head and neck, liver or kidney cancer. The chain joins TRBV6-5 to TRBJ1-1, with TRBD1 matching 11 bases. The CDR3 bases are TGTGCCAGCAGTTCCCTGGGACAGGGGGACACTGAAGCTTTCTTT. Encoded protein: CASSSLGQGDTEAFF.